The following is a T cell receptor beta chain sequence with its context. This record comes from a study of hypomethylating agent response in myelodysplastic syndrome. Turning to the study itself: Patients with neither complete response nor hematologic improvement were classed non-responders.

Each sample had roughly 430 ng DNA, as two 200 ng replicates, at survey resolution. In the authors' methods: Of 160,000 or so unique clonotypes, under 2% were previously reported viral-epitope-specific in VDJdb. Generated by immunoSEQ multiplex PCR, the TCRdb table keeps only in-frame clones and is missing some. V, J and clone size derive from that table, while D and trimming were established from the DNA sequence. The table shows 3,300 or so clones, with roughly four fifths occurring only once. Trimming shortened V by 4 bases and J by 3 bases, and 18 bases separated the two germline ends. CDR1 is MGHRA, CDR2 YSYEKL, per germline. The CDR3 length is 16 residues.

The sequence was collected from a human donor with myelodysplastic syndrome. The source was bone marrow, collected before or after starting hypomethylating agent treatment for myelodysplastic syndrome (not recorded which). J is TRBJ1-2 and V is TRBV4-1, with no clear D. The chain's CDR3 is CASSPTGPRGDYGYTF. As DNA, the CDR3 is TGCGCCAGCAGCCCGACGGGCCCCCGAGGAGACTATGGCTACACCTTC.